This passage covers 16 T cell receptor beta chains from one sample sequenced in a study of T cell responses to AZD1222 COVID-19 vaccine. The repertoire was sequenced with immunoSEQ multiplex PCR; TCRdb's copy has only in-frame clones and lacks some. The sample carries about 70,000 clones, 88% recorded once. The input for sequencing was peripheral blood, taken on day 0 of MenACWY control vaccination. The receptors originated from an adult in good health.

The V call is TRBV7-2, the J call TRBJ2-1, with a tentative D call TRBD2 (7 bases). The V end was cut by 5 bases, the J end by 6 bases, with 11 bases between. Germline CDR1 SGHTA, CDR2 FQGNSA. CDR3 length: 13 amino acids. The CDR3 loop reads CASSPGGPNEQFF. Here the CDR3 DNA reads TGTGCCAGCAGCCCCGGGGGGCCCAATGAGCAGTTCTTC.

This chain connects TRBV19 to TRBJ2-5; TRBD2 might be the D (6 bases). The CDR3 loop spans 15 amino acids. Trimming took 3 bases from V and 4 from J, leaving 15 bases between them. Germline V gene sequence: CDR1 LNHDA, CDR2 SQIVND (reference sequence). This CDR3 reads CASSMPGAGGETQYF. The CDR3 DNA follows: TGTGCCAGTAGTATGCCCGGGGCCGGGGGAGAGACCCAGTACTTC.

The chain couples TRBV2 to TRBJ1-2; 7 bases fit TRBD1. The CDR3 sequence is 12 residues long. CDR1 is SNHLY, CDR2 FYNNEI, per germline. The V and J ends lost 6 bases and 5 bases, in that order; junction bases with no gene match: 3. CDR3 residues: CASSRTGYGYTF. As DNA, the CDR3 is TGTGCCAGCAGCCGGACAGGATATGGCTACACCTTC.

DNA of the CDR3: TGTGCCAGCAGCTTAGAGGGGGGAGACACTGAAGCTTTCTTT. This sequence encodes CASSLEGGDTEAFF. The chain links TRBV7-8 to TRBJ1-1, with D maybe TRBD1 (6 bases). Deletions cut 1 base from V and 3 bases from J, with 9 bases between. There are 14 residues in the CDR3. Germline lookup yields CDR1 SGHVS and CDR2 FQNEAQ.

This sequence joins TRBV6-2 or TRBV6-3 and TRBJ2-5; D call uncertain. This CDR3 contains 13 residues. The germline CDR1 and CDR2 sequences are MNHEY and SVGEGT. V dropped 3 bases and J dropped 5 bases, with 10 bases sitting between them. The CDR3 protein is CASSYNRWETQYF. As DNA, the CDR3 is TGTGCCAGCAGTTATAACAGATGGGAGACCCAGTACTTC.

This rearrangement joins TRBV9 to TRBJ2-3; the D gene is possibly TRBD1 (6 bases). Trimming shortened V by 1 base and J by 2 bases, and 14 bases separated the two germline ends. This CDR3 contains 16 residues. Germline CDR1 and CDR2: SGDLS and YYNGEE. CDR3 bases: TGTGCCAGCAGCGTAAAAATTGCAGGGGCCACAGATACGCAGTATTTT. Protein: CASSVKIAGATDTQYF.

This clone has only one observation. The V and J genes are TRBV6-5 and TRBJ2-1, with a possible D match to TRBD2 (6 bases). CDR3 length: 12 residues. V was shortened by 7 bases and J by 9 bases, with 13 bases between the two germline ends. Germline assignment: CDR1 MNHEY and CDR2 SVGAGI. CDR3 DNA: TGTGCCAGCAACACGGGACTTGGTGAGCAGTTCTTC. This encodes CASNTGLGEQFF.

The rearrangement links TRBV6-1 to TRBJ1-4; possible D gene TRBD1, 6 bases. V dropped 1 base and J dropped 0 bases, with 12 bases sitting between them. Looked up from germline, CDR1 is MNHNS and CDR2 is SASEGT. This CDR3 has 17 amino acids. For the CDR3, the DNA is TGTGCCAGCAGTGAAGTCTGGACAGTCGCAACTAATGAAAAACTGTTTTTT. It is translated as CASSEVWTVATNEKLFF.

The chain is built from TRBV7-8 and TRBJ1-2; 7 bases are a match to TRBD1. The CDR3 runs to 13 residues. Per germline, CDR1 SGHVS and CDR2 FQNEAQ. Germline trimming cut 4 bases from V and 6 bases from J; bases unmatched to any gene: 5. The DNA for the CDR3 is TGTGCCAGCAGCTCAAACAGGGGAGATGGCTACACCTTC. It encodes CASSSNRGDGYTF.

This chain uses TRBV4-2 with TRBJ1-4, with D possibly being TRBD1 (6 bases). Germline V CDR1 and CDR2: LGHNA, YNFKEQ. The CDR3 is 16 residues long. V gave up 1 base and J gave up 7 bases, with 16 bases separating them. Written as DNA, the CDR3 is TGTGCCAGCAGCCAAGGGACCAGGGAGGGGGGTGAAAAACTGTTTTTT. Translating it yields CASSQGTREGGEKLFF.

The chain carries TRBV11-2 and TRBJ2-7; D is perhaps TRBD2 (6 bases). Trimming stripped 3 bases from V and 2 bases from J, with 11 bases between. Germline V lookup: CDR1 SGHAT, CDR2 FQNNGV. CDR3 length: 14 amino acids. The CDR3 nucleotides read TGTGCCAGCAGCTTCTCACGGGGGACCTACGAGCAGTACTTC. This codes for CASSFSRGTYEQYF.

The CDR3 sequence: CAWSLGLVQETQYF. The CDR3 bases are TGTGCCTGGAGTCTCGGACTAGTCCAAGAGACCCAGTACTTC. The genes are TRBV30 and TRBJ2-5; TRBD2 matches 7 bases. The V gene's germline CDR1 is GTSNPN and CDR2 SVGIG (reference sequence). J lost 1 base, V lost 2 bases, and 4 bases had no gene match. The CDR3 length is 14 residues.

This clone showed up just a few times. The CDR3 DNA reads as TGTGCCAGCACTCCCGGGGGGTACACTGAAGCTTTCTTT. Residues: CASTPGGYTEAFF. The V gene is TRBV5-5, the J gene TRBJ1-1; D is perhaps TRBD1 (5 bases). The length of the CDR3 is 13 residues. Germline CDR1 is SGHKS and CDR2 is YYEKEE (reference sequence). V was pared by 6 bases and J by 3 bases, with 12 bases between.

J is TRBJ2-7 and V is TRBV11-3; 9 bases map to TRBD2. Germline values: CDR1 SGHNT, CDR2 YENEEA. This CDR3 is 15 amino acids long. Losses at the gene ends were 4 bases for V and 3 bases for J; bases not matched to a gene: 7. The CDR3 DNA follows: TGTGCCAGCAGCTCCCTAGCGGGACACTACTACGAGCAGTACTTC. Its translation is CASSSLAGHYYEQYF.

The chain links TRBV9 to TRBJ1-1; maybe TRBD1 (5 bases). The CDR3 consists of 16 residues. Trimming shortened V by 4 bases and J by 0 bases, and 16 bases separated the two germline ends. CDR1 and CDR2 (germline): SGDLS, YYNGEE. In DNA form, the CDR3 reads TGTGCCAGCAGCCCTACCCCGGGGCCCATGAACACTGAAGCTTTCTTT. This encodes CASSPTPGPMNTEAFF. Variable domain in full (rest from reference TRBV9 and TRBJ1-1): DSGVTQTPKHLITATGQRVTLRCSPRSGDLSVYWYQQSLDQGLQFLIQYYNGEERAKGNILERFSAQQFPDLHSELNLSSLELGDSALYFCASSPTPGPMNTEAFFGQGTRLTVV.

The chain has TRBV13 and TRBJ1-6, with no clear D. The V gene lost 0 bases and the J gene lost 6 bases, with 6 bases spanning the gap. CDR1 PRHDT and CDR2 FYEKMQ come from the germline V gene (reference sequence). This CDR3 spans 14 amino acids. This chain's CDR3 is CASSLGMLNSPLHF. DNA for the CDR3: TGTGCCAGCAGCTTAGGGATGCTTAATTCACCCCTCCACTTT.